The 32 T cell receptor beta chains listed next were all sequenced from one sample in a study of T cell repertoires in cytomegalovirus infection. No antigen is known for these receptors. TCRdb recomputed calls from the reads with MiXCR, one row per CDR3 protein. The table shows approximately 1,000,000 distinct CDR3 sequences, with 30% to 40% occurring only once. The specimen was cultured CD8+ T cells from PBMCs, collected from culture after CMV antigen stimulation. The receptors originated from a human donor in good health (CMV status not recorded). Some clones in this sample may be carry-over from other donors' samples.

The chain is built from TRBV12-3 or TRBV12-4 and TRBJ2-2; maybe TRBD2 (5 bases). Trimming removed 7 bases at V and 5 bases at J, with 14 bases between. This CDR3 region has 14 residues. This chain's CDR3 is CASISREETGELFF. The CDR3 coding sequence is TGTGCCAGCATCTCGAGGGAAGAAACCGGGGAGCTGTTTTTT.

CDR3: CASGLTLDAGLNYGYTF. CDR3 bases: TGTGCTAGTGGTTTGACTCTGGACGCCGGGCTGAACTATGGCTACACCTTC. This chain connects TRBV12-5 to TRBJ1-2; D is unclear. Trimming removed 2 bases at V and 2 bases at J, with 18 bases between. Germline assignment: CDR1 LGHNT and CDR2 FRNRAP. The CDR3 length is 17 residues.

This clonotype was recorded a few times. The rearrangement uses TRBV29-1 and TRBJ1-2; weak D call: TRBD1 (5 bases). Germline CDR1 reads SQVTM; CDR2 reads ANQGSEA. There are 12 residues in the CDR3. V dropped 3 bases and J dropped 4 bases, with 9 bases sitting between them. In DNA, the CDR3 is TGCAGCGTTGAGGGGGGAAGCTATGGCTACACCTTC. Its translation is CSVEGGSYGYTF. Full variable domain (missing parts from reference TRBV29-1 and TRBJ1-2): SAVISQKPSRDICQRGTSLTIQCQVDSQVTMMFWYRQQPGQSLTLIATANQGSEATYESGFVIDKFPISRPNLTFSTLTVSNMSPEDSSIYLCSVEGGSYGYTFGSGTRLTVV.

V and J are TRBV7-9 and TRBJ1-1; tentatively, D is TRBD1 (6 bases). V was trimmed by 1 base and J by 1 base, leaving 13 bases between them. There are 16 residues in the CDR3. The germline CDR1 and CDR2 sequences are SEHNR and FQNEAQ (reference sequence). The CDR3 sequence is CASSLGEGGENTEAFF. The CDR3 DNA reads TGTGCCAGCAGCTTAGGAGAGGGGGGGGAGAACACTGAAGCTTTCTTT.

This clonotype appeared a few times. The chain links TRBV7-6 to TRBJ1-1; TRBD1 might be the D (5 bases). The CDR3 has 17 amino acids. V was cut by 1 base and J by 2 bases, with 17 bases left in between. The germline V gene encodes CDR1 SGHVS and CDR2 FNYEAQ. The CDR3, as DNA: TGTGCCAGCAGCTTAGTGACGGGGGATAAGGGCAACACTGAAGCTTTCTTT. Protein sequence: CASSLVTGDKGNTEAFF.

This clonotype came up a few times. The chain combines TRBV19 with TRBJ1-3; no firm D call. The germline gives CDR1 LNHDA, CDR2 SQIVND (reference sequence). The CDR3 spans 10 residues. The V end lost 8 bases, the J end lost 9 bases, and 8 bases lay between the germline ends. For the CDR3, the DNA is TGTGCCAGTGGGATCACCACCATATATTTT. The encoded protein is CASGITTIYF.

This clonotype was counted a single time. The chain combines TRBV27 with TRBJ2-1; 8 bases agree with TRBD2. The V gene's germline CDR1 is MNHEY and CDR2 SMNVEV (reference sequence). After removal of 5 bases from V and 4 bases from J, the junction contained 10 bases not matched to a gene. The CDR3 runs 16 residues. Here the CDR3 DNA reads TGTGCCAGCAGTGATCCTATAGCGGGGCCGTACAATGAGCAGTTCTTC. Protein: CASSDPIAGPYNEQFF.

This clonotype occurred a few times. The rearrangement joins TRBV5-5 to TRBJ1-5; maybe TRBD1 (6 bases). CDR3 length equals 15 residues. The ends were cut back, 0 bases at V and 6 bases at J, with 13 bases in the middle. CDR1 SGHKS and CDR2 YYEKEE come from the germline V gene (reference sequence). The CDR3 DNA sequence: TGTGCCAGCAGCTTGGAAGGGGTGGGGGCTCAGCCCCAGCATTTT. This sequence encodes CASSLEGVGAQPQHF.

In its sample, this clonotype was seen many times. The genes are TRBV7-8 and TRBJ1-1, with 7 bases aligning to TRBD1. Germline loops: CDR1 SGHVS, CDR2 FQNEAQ. The V gene end was trimmed by 5 bases and the J gene end by 4 bases; junction bases not matched to a gene: 16. The length of the CDR3 is 17 residues. This CDR3 reads CASSRDSHQIPGTEAFF. The CDR3 nucleotides read TGTGCCAGCAGCAGGGACAGTCACCAGATCCCGGGCACTGAAGCTTTCTTT.

A remark on this clonotype: A much larger clone differs from this one at a single base, so this may be a read error. The V call is TRBV12-3 or TRBV12-4, the J call TRBJ2-3; D uncertain. The CDR3 totals 13 residues. The CDR3 DNA reads TGTGTCAGCAGCCCCACACCCCCAGATACGCAGTATTTT. Its translation is CVSSPTPPDTQYF.

The table lists this clonotype with a few counts. The chain carries TRBV28 and TRBJ1-1; D remains unclear. This CDR3 contains 12 residues. Trimming stripped 2 bases from V and 10 bases from J, with 11 bases between. Germline loops: CDR1 MDHEN, CDR2 SYDVKM. CDR3 bases: TGTGCCAGCAGTTTACCCTCTTTTGCAGCTTTCTTT. Translation: CASSLPSFAAFF.

Regarding this clonotype: Its ends do not fully match the called genes, so a read error is possible. The chain couples TRBV7-2 to TRBJ2-1; D might be TRBD2 (6 bases). The CDR3 has 17 residues. The germline gives CDR1 SGHTA, CDR2 FQGNSA. The CDR3 nucleotides are TGTGCCAACAGCTTAGGGCGGGGACGGAGCTCCTACAATGAGCAGTTCTTC. Translation gives CANSLGRGRSSYNEQFF.

This clonotype was observed at least ten times. The chain carries TRBV7-9 and TRBJ1-2, with 7 nucleotides matching TRBD1. Germline V gives CDR1 SEHNR, CDR2 FQNEAQ (reference sequence). The CDR3 loop spans 14 amino acids. J was trimmed by 3 bases and V by 3 bases; bases with no gene match: 4. The CDR3 bases are TGTGCCAGCAGCTTCCTAGACAGGGACTATGGCTACACCTTC. Residues: CASSFLDRDYGYTF.

This clonotype was detected many times. The genes are TRBV7-2 and TRBJ1-2, with 9 positions matching TRBD1. The CDR3 spans 13 residues. V was clipped by 5 bases and J by 5 bases; unmatched bases: 3. CDR1 is SGHTA and CDR2 is FQGNSA in the germline V gene. The CDR3 protein is CASSLQGAYGYTF. CDR3 bases: TGTGCCAGCAGCCTACAGGGGGCTTATGGCTACACCTTC.

The CDR3 region is CASSWTGIGGKFF. The CDR3 DNA is TGTGCCAGCAGCTGGACAGGGATTGGGGGGAAGTTCTTC. The J gene is TRBJ2-1, the V gene TRBV7-6; 8 bases align to TRBD1. The germline V gene has CDR1 SGHVS and CDR2 FNYEAQ. The CDR3 has 13 residues. J gave up 14 bases and V 4 bases, and 10 bases lay outside the gene matches.

There are a few counts of this clonotype. The chain is built from TRBV5-1 and TRBJ1-2, with D hard to call. Trimming took 1 base from V and 0 from J, leaving 10 bases between them. The CDR3 is 15 residues long. Germline V CDR1 and CDR2: SGHRS, YFSETQ. CDR3 sequence: CASSLTASTNYGYTF. The CDR3 coding sequence is TGCGCCAGCAGCTTGACAGCCAGTACTAACTATGGCTACACCTTC.

The V and J genes are TRBV4-1 and TRBJ1-6; no definite D call. There are 15 residues in the CDR3. Between the trimmed V and J ends, which lost 3 bases and 3 bases, there was a span of 9 bases. The germline CDR1 and CDR2 sequences are MGHRA and YSYEKL. CDR3 nucleotide sequence: TGCGCCAGCAGCCAGGCAGATGACTATAATTCACCCCTCCACTTT. Amino acid sequence: CASSQADDYNSPLHF.

V usage is TRBV18 and J usage is TRBJ1-4; D is possibly TRBD1 (5 bases). V was clipped by 3 bases and J by 2 bases, with 22 bases between them. The V gene's germline CDR1 is KGHSH and CDR2 LQKENI. The CDR3 sequence is 19 residues long. The CDR3 nucleotides read TGTGCCAGCTCACCCGACAGCTTCCTGCGGGGTTCGACTAATGAAAAACTGTTTTTT. This gives the protein CASSPDSFLRGSTNEKLFF.

The chain has TRBV7-9 and TRBJ1-4; 9 bases line up with TRBD1. V lost 2 bases, J lost 6 bases, and 7 bases stayed unmatched. Germline V gene sequence: CDR1 SEHNR, CDR2 FQNEAQ (reference sequence). The length of the CDR3 is 16 residues. The CDR3 nucleotides read TGTGCCAGCAGCTTAACAGGGGGCGGAACCGATGAAAAACTGTTTTTT. This sequence encodes CASSLTGGGTDEKLFF.

The V and J genes are TRBV27 and TRBJ1-1, with D possibly TRBD1 on 6 matching bases. The V and J ends lost 4 bases and 0 bases respectively, with 9 bases between them. CDR3 length equals 14 residues. Germline V gene lookup returns CDR1 MNHEY and CDR2 SMNVEV (reference sequence). Here the CDR3 DNA reads TGTGCCAGCAGTTGGACAGCTATGAACACTGAAGCTTTCTTT. Translation: CASSWTAMNTEAFF.

This clonotype was detected many times. The germline gene is not matched at one end of the junction; a read error may be the cause. This chain uses TRBV7-2 with TRBJ2-3; 12 bases agree with TRBD2. There are 12 residues in the CDR3. Looked up from germline, CDR1 is SGHTA and CDR2 is FQGNSA. CDR3 sequence reads: CASSYSPGLAGF. Written as DNA, the CDR3 is TGTGCCAGCAGCTATAGTCCGGGACTAGCGGGTTTT.

This clonotype showed up just a few times. V usage is TRBV2 and J usage is TRBJ2-7; maybe TRBD2 (6 bases). Germline values: CDR1 SNHLY, CDR2 FYNNEI. The CDR3 is 14 residues long. Trimming shortened V by 5 bases and J by 3 bases, and 14 bases separated the two germline ends. CDR3 sequence reads: CASSPGSQRYEQYV. The CDR3 DNA is TGTGCCAGCAGTCCCGGGAGCCAACGCTACGAGCAGTACGTC.

The chain is built from TRBV6-1 and TRBJ2-5, with no clear D. Germline V gives CDR1 MNHNS, CDR2 SASEGT. V was pared by 1 base and J by 1 base, with 13 bases between. The CDR3 covers 16 residues. The CDR3 nucleotides read TGTGCCAGCAGTGAAGAGAGAAGGGTACCCCAAGAGACCCAGTACTTC. This encodes CASSEERRVPQETQYF.

The sample holds a few counts of this clonotype. This chain uses TRBV9 with TRBJ2-1; 9 nucleotides agree with TRBD1. The germline V gene has CDR1 SGDLS and CDR2 YYNGEE. CDR3 length: 17 amino acids. Unmatched junction bases numbered 4, after V lost 0 bases and J lost 0 bases. Written as DNA, the CDR3 is TGTGCCAGCAGCGTAGGGGGACAGGGAAGCTCCTACAATGAGCAGTTCTTC. It specifies CASSVGGQGSSYNEQFF.

On this clonotype: Sequence at one end of the junction differs from germline and may be a read error. This sequence joins TRBV12-3 or TRBV12-4 and TRBJ1-5; 8 nucleotides agree with TRBD1. CDR3 length equals 15 residues. CDR3: CVSTATGGGNQPQHF. The CDR3, as DNA: TGTGTCAGCACCGCTACAGGGGGGGGCAATCAGCCCCAGCATTTT.

This clonotype was counted only a few times. The chain links TRBV27 to TRBJ1-2; possibly TRBD1 for D (5 bases). The germline gives CDR1 MNHEY, CDR2 SMNVEV (reference sequence). V was trimmed by 6 bases and J by 7 bases, leaving 12 bases between them. The CDR3 has 12 residues. Written as DNA, the CDR3 is TGTGCCAGCAGCGCAGGGTCTGGTGGCTACACCTTC. Residues: CASSAGSGGYTF.

This chain links TRBV20-1 with TRBJ2-3; 8 bases agree with TRBD1. The CDR3 runs to 16 residues. The germline V gene has CDR1 DFQATT and CDR2 SNEGSKA (reference sequence). The V and J ends lost 3 bases and 6 bases, in that order; junction bases with no gene match: 14. The CDR3 bases are TGCAGTGCTAGGCCGGGGAAGGACAGGGTGTTGGATACGCAGTATTTT. It encodes CSARPGKDRVLDTQYF.

This chain uses TRBV12-3 or TRBV12-4 with TRBJ2-1; D uncertain. This CDR3 contains 12 residues. V was pared by 4 bases and J by 8 bases, with 9 bases between. CDR3 in amino acids: CASSYMKYEQFF. The CDR3 DNA reads as TGTGCCAGCAGTTACATGAAGTATGAGCAGTTCTTC.

The table lists this clonotype with a few counts. This chain uses TRBV20-1 with TRBJ2-4; D possibly corresponds to TRBD2 (5 bases). V lost 3 bases to trimming and J lost 2 bases, with 14 bases between them. Germline V gene lookup returns CDR1 DFQATT and CDR2 SNEGSKA (reference sequence). The CDR3 has 15 amino acids. CDR3: CSARPLEDPKNIQYF. CDR3 bases: TGCAGTGCTAGGCCGTTGGAGGATCCCAAAAACATTCAGTACTTC.

This clonotype showed up just a few times. This chain connects TRBV12-3 or TRBV12-4 to TRBJ2-2, with 8 bases aligning to TRBD2. The J segment lost 0 bases and the V segment lost 4 bases, leaving 16 bases of the junction unmatched. This CDR3 comprises 20 residues. Here the CDR3 DNA reads TGTGCCAGCAGTTACGGGGTATACGGAGAGCGGGGGACGAACACCGGGGAGCTGTTTTTT. Protein sequence: CASSYGVYGERGTNTGELFF.

The CDR3 bases are TGTGCCAGTAGTATTGTGGCAGCCAACAATTCACCCCTCCACTTT. It is translated as CASSIVAANNSPLHF. The chain combines TRBV19 with TRBJ1-6; no clear D gene. There are 15 residues in the CDR3. Germline assignment: CDR1 LNHDA and CDR2 SQIVND (reference sequence). Trimming pared 3 bases from V and 7 bases from J, leaving 13 bases between.

The rearrangement uses TRBV27 and TRBJ2-7; 10 bases line up with TRBD2. The CDR3 has 17 residues. The ends lost 2 bases at V and 2 bases at J; junction bases unmatched: 9. The germline gives CDR1 MNHEY, CDR2 SMNVEV (reference sequence). Written as DNA, the CDR3 is TGTGCCAGCAGTTTAAGTATAATGGGACTAGCGACCTACGAGCAGTACTTC. This codes for CASSLSIMGLATYEQYF.